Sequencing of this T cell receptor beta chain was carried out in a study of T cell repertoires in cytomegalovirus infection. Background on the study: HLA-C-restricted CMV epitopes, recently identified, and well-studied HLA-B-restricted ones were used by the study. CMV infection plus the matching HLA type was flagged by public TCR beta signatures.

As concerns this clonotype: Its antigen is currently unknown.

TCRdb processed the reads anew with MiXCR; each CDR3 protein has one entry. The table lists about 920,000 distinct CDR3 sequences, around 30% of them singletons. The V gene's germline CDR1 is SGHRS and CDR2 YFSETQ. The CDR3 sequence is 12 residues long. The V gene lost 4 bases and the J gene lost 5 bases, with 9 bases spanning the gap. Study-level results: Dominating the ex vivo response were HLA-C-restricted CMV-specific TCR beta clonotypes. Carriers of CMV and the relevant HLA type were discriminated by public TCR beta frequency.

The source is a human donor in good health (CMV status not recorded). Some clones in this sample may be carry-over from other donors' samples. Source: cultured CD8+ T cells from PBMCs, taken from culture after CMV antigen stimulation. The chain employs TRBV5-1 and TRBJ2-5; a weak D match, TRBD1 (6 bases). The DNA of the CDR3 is TGCGCCAGCAGCACAGGGACGGAGACCCAGTACTTC. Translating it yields CASSTGTETQYF.